Shown below are 3 T cell receptor beta chains from a single sample sequenced in a study of PD-1 blockade in classical Hodgkin lymphoma. Here immunoSEQ multiplex PCR was the method, and the copy in TCRdb shows in-frame clones only, minus some. Counted here are thousands of clones, about 84% occurring once; the ten biggest clones make up 25% to 30%. Time point here: cycle 4 day 1 (C4D1), after more than 5 weeks of nivolumab. Each patient experienced a relapse that followed autologous stem cell transplantation, and brentuximab vedotin exposure varied. The sequences come from peripheral blood mononuclear cells (PBMCs), collected before the fourth cycle of nivolumab. The receptors come from a human donor with classical Hodgkin lymphoma.

The chain joins TRBV5-7 to TRBJ2-7; TRBD1 agrees at 7 bases. TRBV5-7 is marked as an open reading frame, function uncertain. The CDR3 extends over 15 amino acids. V dropped 0 bases and J dropped 3; count of bases not matched to a gene: 6. The CDR3 spells CASSLVGQNNYEQYF. The DNA of the CDR3 is TGTGCCAGCAGCTTGGTGGGACAGAATAACTACGAGCAGTACTTC.

This clone was seen only once. The gene calls are TRBV7-2 and TRBJ1-1; D remains unclear. The ends were cut back, 1 base at V and 0 bases at J, with 9 bases in the middle. Germline V CDR1 and CDR2: SGHTA, FQGNSA. This CDR3 has 15 amino acids. The CDR3 spells CASSLVGILNTEAFF. For the CDR3, the DNA is TGTGCCAGCAGCTTAGTTGGGATTCTGAACACTGAAGCTTTCTTT.

This clone is medium-sized within its sample. The chain uses TRBV5-1 and TRBJ2-7, with D tentatively TRBD1 (5 bases). This CDR3 has 14 amino acids. V lost 3 bases, J lost 6 bases, and 16 bases lay in between. Germline lookup yields CDR1 SGHRS and CDR2 YFSETQ. CDR3 in amino acids: CASSWSQGPIEQYF. DNA for the CDR3: TGCGCCAGCAGCTGGTCTCAGGGTCCCATCGAGCAGTACTTC.